This T cell receptor beta chain comes out of a study of blood T cell repertoires in COVID-19. The wider study: Samples came from the United States, Italy and Spain, spanning acute and convalescent COVID-19. Sources were T cells, B-cell-depleted T cells, or PBMCs; the material itself was cDNA or gDNA.

Libraries were prepared by immunoSEQ multiplex PCR; TCRdb keeps only in-frame clonotypes and omits some of them. The data show more than 350,000 clones, approximately 88% seen once. The CDR3 runs 13 residues. In germline, CDR1 is MDHEN, CDR2 SYDVKM. The junction had 6 bases not matched to a gene; V was cut back by 8 bases and J by 9 bases. Recruited during active infection, patients (from Seattle) were subsequently followed longitudinally. Sequencing was carried out using peripheral blood. The receptor's source is a woman aged 25 to 39 with COVID-19, enrolled during active disease. The V gene is TRBV28, the J gene TRBJ1-6; 8 nucleotides align to TRBD1. The CDR3 coding sequence is TGTGCCAGCGGGTCAGGGGGCTTTTCACCCCTCCACTTT. Encoded protein: CASGSGGFSPLHF.